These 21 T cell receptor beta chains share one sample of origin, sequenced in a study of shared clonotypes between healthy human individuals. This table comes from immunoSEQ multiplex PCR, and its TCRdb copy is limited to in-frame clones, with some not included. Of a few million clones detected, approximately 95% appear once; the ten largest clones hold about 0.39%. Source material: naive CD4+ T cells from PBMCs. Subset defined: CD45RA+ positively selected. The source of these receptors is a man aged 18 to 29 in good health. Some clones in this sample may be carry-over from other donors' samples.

CDR3 amino acids: CSVGTSRAYNEQFF. The DNA of the CDR3 is TGCAGCGTTGGGACTAGCCGAGCATACAATGAGCAGTTCTTC. The chain uses TRBV29-1 and TRBJ2-1; TRBD2 matches at 8 bases. V gave up 4 bases and J gave up 4 bases; unmatched junction bases: 6. CDR1 and CDR2 from the germline V gene are SQVTM and ANQGSEA. This CDR3 has 14 residues.

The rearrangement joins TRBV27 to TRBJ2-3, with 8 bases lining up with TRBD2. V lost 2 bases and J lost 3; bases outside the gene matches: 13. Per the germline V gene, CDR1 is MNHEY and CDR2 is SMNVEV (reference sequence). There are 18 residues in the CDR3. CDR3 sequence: CASSLRAIGTRGTDTQYF. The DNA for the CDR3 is TGTGCCAGCAGTTTAAGAGCTATCGGGACTAGGGGGACAGATACGCAGTATTTT.

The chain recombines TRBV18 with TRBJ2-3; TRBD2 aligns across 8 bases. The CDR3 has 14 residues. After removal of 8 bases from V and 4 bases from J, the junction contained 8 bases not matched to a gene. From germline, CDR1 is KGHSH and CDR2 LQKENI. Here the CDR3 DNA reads TGTGCCAGCGCGGGGGGTGCCATCCCAGATACGCAGTATTTT. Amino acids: CASAGGAIPDTQYF.

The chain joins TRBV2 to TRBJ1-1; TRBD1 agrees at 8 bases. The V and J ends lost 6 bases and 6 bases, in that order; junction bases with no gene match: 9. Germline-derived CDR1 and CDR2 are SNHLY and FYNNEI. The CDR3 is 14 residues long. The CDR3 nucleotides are TGTGCCAGCAGACGGCCGACAGGGGTCGCTGAAGCTTTCTTT. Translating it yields CASRRPTGVAEAFF. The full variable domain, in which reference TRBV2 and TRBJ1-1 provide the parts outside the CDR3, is EPEVTQTPSHQVTQMGQEVILRCVPISNHLYFYWYRQILGQKVEFLVSFYNNEISEKSEIFDDQFSVERPDGSNFTLKIRSTKLEDSAMYFCASRRPTGVAEAFFGQGTRLTVV.

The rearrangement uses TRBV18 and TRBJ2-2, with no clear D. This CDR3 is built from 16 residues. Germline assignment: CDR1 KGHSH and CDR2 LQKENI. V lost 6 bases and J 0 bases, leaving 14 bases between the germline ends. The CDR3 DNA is TGTGCCAGCTCCCTTCTTGGACGGACGAACACCGGGGAGCTGTTTTTT. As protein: CASSLLGRTNTGELFF.

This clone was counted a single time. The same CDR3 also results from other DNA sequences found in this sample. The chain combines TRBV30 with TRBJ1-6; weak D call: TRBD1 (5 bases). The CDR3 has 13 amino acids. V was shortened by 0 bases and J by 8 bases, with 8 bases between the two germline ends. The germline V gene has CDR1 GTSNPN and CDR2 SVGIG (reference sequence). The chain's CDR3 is CAWSVGGDSPLHF. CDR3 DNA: TGTGCCTGGAGTGTGGGGGGGGATTCACCCCTCCACTTT.

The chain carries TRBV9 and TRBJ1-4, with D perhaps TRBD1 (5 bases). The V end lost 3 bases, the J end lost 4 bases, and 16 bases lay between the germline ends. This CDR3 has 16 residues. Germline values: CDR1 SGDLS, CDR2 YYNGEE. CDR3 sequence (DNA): TGTGCCAGCAGCGCGGATTACGGGACGGATAATGAAAAACTGTTTTTT. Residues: CASSADYGTDNEKLFF. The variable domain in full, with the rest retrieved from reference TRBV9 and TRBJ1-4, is DSGVTQTPKHLITATGQRVTLRCSPRSGDLSVYWYQQSLDQGLQFLIQYYNGEERAKGNILERFSAQQFPDLHSELNLSSLELGDSALYFCASSADYGTDNEKLFFGSGTQLSVL.

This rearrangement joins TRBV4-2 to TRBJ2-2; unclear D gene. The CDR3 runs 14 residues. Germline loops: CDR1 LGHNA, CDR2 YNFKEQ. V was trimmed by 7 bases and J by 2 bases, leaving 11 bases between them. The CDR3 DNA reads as TGTGCCAGCAAGGGAACTTACAACACCGGGGAGCTGTTTTTT. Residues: CASKGTYNTGELFF.

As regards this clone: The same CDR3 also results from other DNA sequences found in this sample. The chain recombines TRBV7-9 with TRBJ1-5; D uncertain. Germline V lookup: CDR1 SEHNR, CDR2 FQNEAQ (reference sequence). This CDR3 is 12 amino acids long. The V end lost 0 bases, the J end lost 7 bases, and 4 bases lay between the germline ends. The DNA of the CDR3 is TGTGCCAGCAGCTTAGCTGCGCAGCCCCAGCATTTT. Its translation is CASSLAAQPQHF.

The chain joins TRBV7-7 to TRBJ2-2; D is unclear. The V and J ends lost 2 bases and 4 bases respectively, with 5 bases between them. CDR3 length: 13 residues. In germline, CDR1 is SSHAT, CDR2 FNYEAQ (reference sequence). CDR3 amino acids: CASSLFSTGELFF. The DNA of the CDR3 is TGTGCCAGCAGCTTATTCAGCACCGGGGAGCTGTTTTTT.

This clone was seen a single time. CDR3 bases: TGTGCCAGCAGTTTATTGGGCGGGAGCATAAGCAATGAGCAGTTCTTC. Its protein product is CASSLLGGSISNEQFF. The V and J genes are TRBV28 and TRBJ2-1; 7 nucleotides align to TRBD2. The V gene's germline CDR1 is MDHEN and CDR2 SYDVKM. Germline trimming cut 1 base from V and 6 bases from J; bases unmatched to any gene: 9. The CDR3 covers 16 residues.

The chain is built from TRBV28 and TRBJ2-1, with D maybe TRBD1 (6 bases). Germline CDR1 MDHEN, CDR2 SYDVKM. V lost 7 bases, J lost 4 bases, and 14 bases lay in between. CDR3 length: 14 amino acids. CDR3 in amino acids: CASKHGTLYNEQFF. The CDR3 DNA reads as TGTGCCAGCAAACACGGGACACTGTACAATGAGCAGTTCTTC. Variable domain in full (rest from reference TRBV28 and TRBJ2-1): DVKVTQSSRYLVKRTGEKVFLECVQDMDHENMFWYRQDPGLGLRLIYFSYDVKMKEKGDIPEGYSVSREKKERFSLILESASTNQTSMYLCASKHGTLYNEQFFGPGTRLTVL.

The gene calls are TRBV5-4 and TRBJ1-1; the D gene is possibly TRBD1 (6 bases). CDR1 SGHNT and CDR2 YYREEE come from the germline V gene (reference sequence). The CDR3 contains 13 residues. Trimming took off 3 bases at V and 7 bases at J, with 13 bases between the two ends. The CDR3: CASSSWGQGEAFF. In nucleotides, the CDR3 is TGTGCCAGCAGCTCCTGGGGGCAGGGTGAAGCTTTCTTT.

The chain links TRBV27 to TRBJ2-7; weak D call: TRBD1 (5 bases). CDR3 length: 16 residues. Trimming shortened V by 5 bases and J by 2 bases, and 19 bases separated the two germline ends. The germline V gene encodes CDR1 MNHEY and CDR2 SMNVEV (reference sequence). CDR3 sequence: CASSPGPDAKPYEQYF. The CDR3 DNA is TGTGCCAGCAGTCCAGGGCCGGACGCCAAGCCCTACGAGCAGTACTTC.

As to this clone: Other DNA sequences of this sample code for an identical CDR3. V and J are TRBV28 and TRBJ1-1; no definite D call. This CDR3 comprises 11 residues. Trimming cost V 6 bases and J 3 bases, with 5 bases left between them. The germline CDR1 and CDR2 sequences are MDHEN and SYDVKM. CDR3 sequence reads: CASSLDTEAFF. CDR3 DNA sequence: TGTGCCAGCAGCCTGGACACTGAAGCTTTCTTT.

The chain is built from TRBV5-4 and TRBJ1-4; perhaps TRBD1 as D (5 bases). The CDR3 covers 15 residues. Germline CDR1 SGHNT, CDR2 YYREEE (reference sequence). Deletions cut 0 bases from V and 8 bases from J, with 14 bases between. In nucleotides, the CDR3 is TGTGCCAGCAGCTTGGCCGGGGCAGCCATCGAAAAACTGTTTTTT. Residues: CASSLAGAAIEKLFF.

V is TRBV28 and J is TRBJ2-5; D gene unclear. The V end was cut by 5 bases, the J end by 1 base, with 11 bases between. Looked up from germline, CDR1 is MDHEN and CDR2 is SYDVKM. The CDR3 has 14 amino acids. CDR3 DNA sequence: TGTGCCAGCAGTCCACCGACACTCCAAGAGACCCAGTACTTC. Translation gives CASSPPTLQETQYF.

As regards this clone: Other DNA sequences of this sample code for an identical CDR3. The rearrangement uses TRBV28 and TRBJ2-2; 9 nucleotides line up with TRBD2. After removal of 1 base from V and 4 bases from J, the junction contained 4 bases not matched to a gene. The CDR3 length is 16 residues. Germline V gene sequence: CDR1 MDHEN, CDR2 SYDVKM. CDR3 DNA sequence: TGTGCCAGCAGTTTATTAGCGGGAGTGGGCACCGGGGAGCTGTTTTTT. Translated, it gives CASSLLAGVGTGELFF.

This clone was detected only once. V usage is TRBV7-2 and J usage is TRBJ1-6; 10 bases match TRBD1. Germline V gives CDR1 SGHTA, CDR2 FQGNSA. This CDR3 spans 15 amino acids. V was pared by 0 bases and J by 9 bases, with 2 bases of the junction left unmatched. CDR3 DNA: TGTGCCAGCAGCTTAGCGGGGACAGGGGTTTCACCCCTCCACTTT. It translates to CASSLAGTGVSPLHF.

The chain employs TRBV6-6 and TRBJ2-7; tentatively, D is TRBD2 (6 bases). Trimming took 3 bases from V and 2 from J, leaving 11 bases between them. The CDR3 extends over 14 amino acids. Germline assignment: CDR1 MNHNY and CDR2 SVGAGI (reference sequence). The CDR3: CASSYGGITYEQYF. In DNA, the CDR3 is TGTGCCAGCAGTTATGGCGGGATCACCTACGAGCAGTACTTC.

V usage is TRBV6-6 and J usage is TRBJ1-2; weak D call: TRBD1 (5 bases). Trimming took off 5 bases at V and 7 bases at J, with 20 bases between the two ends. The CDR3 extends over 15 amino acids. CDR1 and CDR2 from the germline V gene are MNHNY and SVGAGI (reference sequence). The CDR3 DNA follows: TGTGCCAGCAGTGTTTCTACAGGCGTGGGGCCTGGCTACACCTTC. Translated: CASSVSTGVGPGYTF.